This passage covers 30 T cell receptor beta chains from one sample sequenced in a study of shared T cell receptors in the human thymus. Measured with immunoSEQ multiplex PCR; TCRdb has only the in-frame clones, and not every one. This table has hundreds of thousands of clones, roughly 90% appearing once. These data are also associated with another study on human thymus T cells.

The sequenced sample consisted of thymocytes. The origin of the receptors is a boy under two years old with a congenital heart defect.

The genes are TRBV27 and TRBJ2-2; D is perhaps TRBD2 (6 bases). Trimming cost V 6 bases and J 1 base, with 18 bases left between them. The germline V gene encodes CDR1 MNHEY and CDR2 SMNVEV (reference sequence). The CDR3 has 17 amino acids. The CDR3: CASSNSIGTQNTGELFF. The CDR3 bases are TGTGCCAGCAGCAACTCCATCGGGACTCAGAACACCGGGGAGCTGTTTTTT.

This clone showed up just a few times. The chain combines TRBV10-1 with TRBJ1-2, with a possible D match to TRBD1 (5 bases). The V and J ends lost 8 bases and 4 bases respectively, with 11 bases between them. Germline loops: CDR1 WNHNN, CDR2 SYGVQD (reference sequence). The CDR3 is made up of 12 amino acids. For the CDR3, the DNA is TGCGCCAGCGTAACGACAGCCTATGGCTACACCTTC. Its protein product is CASVTTAYGYTF.

The chain links TRBV15 to TRBJ2-2; 7 nucleotides align to TRBD2. Trimming at V came to 1 base and at J to 4 bases, leaving 0 bases not matched to a gene. Germline CDR1 is LNHNV and CDR2 is YYDKDF (reference sequence). CDR3 size: 14 residues. This chain's CDR3 is CATSRGGSTGELFF. The CDR3 DNA reads as TGTGCCACCAGCAGAGGCGGGAGCACCGGGGAGCTGTTTTTT.

The chain has TRBV19 and TRBJ1-2; possibly TRBD1 for D (6 bases). Between the trimmed V and J ends, which lost 8 bases and 7 bases, there was a span of 20 bases. CDR1 and CDR2 from the germline V gene are LNHDA and SQIVND (reference sequence). The CDR3 has 14 amino acids. The CDR3 protein is CASPIELGRGGYTF. DNA for the CDR3: TGTGCCAGTCCCATCGAATTGGGCAGGGGTGGCTACACCTTC.

This sequence joins TRBV11-2 and TRBJ2-5; the D is unclear. Trimming removed 5 bases at V and 7 bases at J, with 8 bases between. Germline V gene sequence: CDR1 SGHAT, CDR2 FQNNGV. The CDR3 length is 11 residues. The CDR3, as DNA: TGTGCCAGCAGCCAAACGGTGACCCAGTACTTC. The encoded protein is CASSQTVTQYF.

This clone was found once. The rearrangement joins TRBV4-2 to TRBJ2-3; 12 positions match TRBD2. V shed 2 bases and J 3 bases; nucleotides not matched to a gene: 21. There are 22 residues in the CDR3. Germline-derived CDR1 and CDR2 are LGHNA and YNFKEQ. CDR3 protein: CASSQPLAGGPNKHTQTDTQYF. DNA for the CDR3: TGTGCCAGCAGCCAACCCCTAGCGGGAGGGCCGAATAAACACACACAAACAGATACGCAGTATTTT.

This clone has a single count. The V call is TRBV27, the J call TRBJ2-3; D might be TRBD1 (6 bases). Germline V gene lookup returns CDR1 MNHEY and CDR2 SMNVEV (reference sequence). The CDR3 runs to 15 residues. V was cut by 4 bases and J by 0 bases, with 11 bases left in between. In nucleotides, the CDR3 is TGTGCCAGCAGTTCGGGGACAACTAGCACAGATACGCAGTATTTT. Translated: CASSSGTTSTDTQYF.

The rearrangement joins TRBV28 to TRBJ2-1; 8 bases match TRBD1. Germline V CDR1 and CDR2: MDHEN, SYDVKM. This CDR3 spans 17 amino acids. Trimming at V came to 6 bases and at J to 4 bases, leaving 14 bases not matched to a gene. The CDR3 region is CASSPEGQGGGYNEQFF. The CDR3 DNA sequence: TGTGCCAGCAGCCCTGAAGGACAGGGTGGGGGGTACAATGAGCAGTTCTTC.

This clone was observed a handful of times. The chain joins TRBV6-5 to TRBJ2-7; 8 bases match TRBD2. The CDR3 length is 14 residues. The V gene end was trimmed by 11 bases and the J gene end by 0 bases; junction bases not matched to a gene: 9. Germline lookup yields CDR1 MNHEY and CDR2 SVGAGI. The CDR3 DNA is TGTGCCTCTGGCCCCGGGAGGGTCTCCTACGAGCAGTACTTC. Translated: CASGPGRVSYEQYF.

The chain carries TRBV28 and TRBJ1-2; 8 nucleotides agree with TRBD1. The CDR3 loop spans 14 amino acids. Germline CDR1 and CDR2: MDHEN and SYDVKM. With 6 bases clipped from V and 4 bases from J, the junction kept 7 bases outside the gene matches. The CDR3 protein is CASRITGGGYGYTF. DNA for the CDR3: TGTGCCAGCAGGATAACAGGGGGAGGCTATGGCTACACCTTC.

The chain is built from TRBV5-6 and TRBJ2-5; D possibly corresponds to TRBD1 (5 bases). Germline CDR1 and CDR2: SGHDT and YYEEEE. Deletions cut 3 bases from V and 7 bases from J, with 13 bases between. CDR3 length: 13 amino acids. The CDR3 nucleotides are TGTGCCAGCAGCTCCGGACAAGACAGGACCCAGTACTTC. Protein sequence: CASSSGQDRTQYF.

This clone has just one count. The chain couples TRBV11-2 to TRBJ2-7; D gene unclear. V lost 3 bases to trimming and J lost 3 bases, with 12 bases between them. Germline V CDR1 and CDR2: SGHAT, FQNNGV. This CDR3 comprises 14 residues. CDR3 protein: CASSFSRRSYEQYF. The DNA for the CDR3 is TGTGCCAGCAGCTTCTCGAGGCGCAGCTACGAGCAGTACTTC. The whole variable domain, remainder taken from reference TRBV11-2 and TRBJ2-7, is EAGVAQSPRYKIIEKRQSVAFWCNPISGHATLYWYQQILGQGPKLLIQFQNNGVVDDSQLPKDRFSAERLKGVDSTLKIQPAKLEDSAVYLCASSFSRRSYEQYFGPGTRLTVT.

The chain combines TRBV18 with TRBJ2-7; maybe TRBD1 (5 bases). Trimming took off 1 base at V and 6 bases at J, with 16 bases between the two ends. Looked up from germline, CDR1 is KGHSH and CDR2 is LQKENI. The CDR3 has 15 residues. DNA for the CDR3: TGTGCCAGCTCACCACAGAAGGGCAGGGTGGGCGAGCAGTACTTC. This translates into CASSPQKGRVGEQYF. Combining the CDR3 with reference TRBV18 and TRBJ2-7 gives the whole variable domain NAGVMQNPRHLVRRRGQEARLRCSPMKGHSHVYWYRQLPEEGLKFMVYLQKENIIDESGMPKERFSAEFPKEGPSILRIQQVVRGDSAAYFCASSPQKGRVGEQYFGPGTRLTVT.

The V call is TRBV29-1, the J call TRBJ2-5, with TRBD2 as a possible D gene (5 bases). Deletions cut 6 bases from V and 2 bases from J, with 22 bases between. Germline V gene lookup returns CDR1 SQVTM and CDR2 ANQGSEA. The CDR3 is 16 amino acids. CDR3 in amino acids: CSVQAAGSLFQETQYF. Written as DNA, the CDR3 is TGCAGCGTCCAAGCGGCAGGTAGCCTCTTTCAAGAGACCCAGTACTTC. Based on the CDR3 plus reference TRBV29-1 and TRBJ2-5, the full variable domain is SAVISQKPSRDICQRGTSLTIQCQVDSQVTMMFWYRQQPGQSLTLIATANQGSEATYESGFVIDKFPISRPNLTFSTLTVSNMSPEDSSIYLCSVQAAGSLFQETQYFGPGTRLLVL.

The J gene is TRBJ2-7, the V gene TRBV6-1, with a possible D match to TRBD2 (6 bases). The CDR3 extends over 14 amino acids. Germline V lookup: CDR1 MNHNS, CDR2 SASEGT. Trimming took off 6 bases at V and 4 bases at J, with 16 bases between the two ends. This CDR3 reads CASSAQRVGYEQYF. CDR3 DNA: TGTGCCAGCAGCGCTCAGCGGGTGGGGTACGAGCAGTACTTC.

The V and J genes are TRBV11-2 and TRBJ2-1, with 10 bases fitting TRBD2. V was pared by 4 bases and J by 4 bases, with 4 bases of the junction left unmatched. CDR1 is SGHAT and CDR2 is FQNNGV in the germline V gene. The CDR3 sequence is 15 residues long. The CDR3 spells CASSSYSGRYNEQFF. The CDR3 coding sequence is TGTGCCAGCAGCTCCTATAGCGGGAGGTACAATGAGCAGTTCTTC.

In this sample, this clone turned up a few times. V gene TRBV25-1 combines with J gene TRBJ2-7; 11 bases fit TRBD1. Germline-derived CDR1 and CDR2 are MGHDK and SYGVNS. The CDR3 length is 16 residues. The ends lost 5 bases at V and 6 bases at J; junction bases unmatched: 12. The CDR3 nucleotides read TGTGCCAGCAGTCACCTCGATGGGACAGGGGGAATCGAGCAGTACTTC. It yields the protein CASSHLDGTGGIEQYF.

This chain links TRBV11-3 with TRBJ2-2; possibly TRBD1 for D (6 bases). This CDR3 is 15 amino acids long. Trimming left V 5 bases short and J 1 base short, with 11 bases between. The germline gives CDR1 SGHNT, CDR2 YENEEA. The CDR3 DNA follows: TGTGCCAGCAGCCTACCGGGACAGAACACCGGGGAGCTGTTTTTT. The encoded protein is CASSLPGQNTGELFF.

The genes are TRBV5-4 and TRBJ2-1; tentatively, D is TRBD2 (5 bases). CDR3 length equals 14 residues. Trimming cost V 3 bases and J 5 bases, with 12 bases left between them. Germline loops: CDR1 SGHNT, CDR2 YYREEE (reference sequence). This CDR3 is CASSSAGVDNEQFF. The CDR3 region has the DNA TGTGCCAGCAGCTCCGCCGGGGTGGACAATGAGCAGTTCTTC.

The chain carries TRBV7-9 and TRBJ1-1; D remains ambiguous. V was shortened by 3 bases and J by 0 bases, with 8 bases between the two germline ends. The CDR3 runs to 14 residues. The germline V gene encodes CDR1 SEHNR and CDR2 FQNEAQ (reference sequence). The CDR3 DNA sequence: TGTGCCAGCAGCTTGGCCGTGGTGAACACTGAAGCTTTCTTT. It yields the protein CASSLAVVNTEAFF.

This clone showed up just once. This rearrangement joins TRBV7-4 to TRBJ1-2; no definite D call. This CDR3 has 11 residues. Trimming removed 1 base at V and 12 bases at J, with 9 bases between. Germline CDR1 and CDR2: SGHVT and SQSDAQ. CDR3 sequence reads: CASSLEEGDTF. CDR3 coding DNA: TGTGCCAGCAGCTTAGAAGAGGGTGACACCTTC.

The chain links TRBV5-1 to TRBJ2-1, with TRBD1 matching over 10 bases. The germline gives CDR1 SGHRS, CDR2 YFSETQ. This CDR3 spans 18 amino acids. With 2 bases clipped from V and 2 bases from J, the junction kept 10 bases outside the gene matches. The CDR3 loop is CASSFLWDRGAAYNEQFF. The DNA of the CDR3 is TGCGCCAGCAGCTTCCTCTGGGACAGGGGTGCGGCCTACAATGAGCAGTTCTTC.

This chain uses TRBV2 with TRBJ2-1; 9 positions match TRBD2. Germline trimming cut 5 bases from V and 13 bases from J; bases unmatched to any gene: 9. The CDR3 is 13 amino acids. The V gene's germline CDR1 is SNHLY and CDR2 FYNNEI. The CDR3 DNA reads as TGTGCCAGCAGTTGTAGCGGGAGCCCTCGTCAGTTCTTC. It yields the protein CASSCSGSPRQFF.

This clone was seen a single time. The V and J genes are TRBV4-1 and TRBJ2-4, with 7 bases that match TRBD1. Germline V lookup: CDR1 MGHRA, CDR2 YSYEKL. V was pared by 0 bases and J by 2 bases, with 22 bases of the junction left unmatched. This CDR3 spans 22 amino acids. CDR3 region: CASSQEREGGQNRDISKNIQYF. CDR3 nucleotides: TGCGCCAGCAGCCAAGAAAGGGAAGGGGGACAGAACCGGGACATATCCAAAAACATTCAGTACTTC.

The chain is built from TRBV25-1 and TRBJ2-7, with TRBD2 matching over 11 bases. The V gene's germline CDR1 is MGHDK and CDR2 SYGVNS. The CDR3 has 16 amino acids. V dropped 4 bases and J dropped 2; count of bases not matched to a gene: 7. Here the CDR3 reads CASSGILAGEPYEQYF. The CDR3 coding sequence is TGTGCCAGCAGTGGGATACTAGCGGGAGAACCCTACGAGCAGTACTTC.

This rearrangement joins TRBV5-8 to TRBJ2-7; 8 bases line up with TRBD1. V gave up 4 bases and J gave up 7 bases; unmatched junction bases: 16. This CDR3 comprises 16 residues. Germline V CDR1 and CDR2: SGHTS, YDEGEE. The CDR3 protein is CASSQGQALALKEQYF. In DNA form, the CDR3 reads TGTGCCAGCAGCCAGGGACAGGCACTTGCCCTAAAAGAGCAGTACTTC.

V usage is TRBV7-9 and J usage is TRBJ2-7; 8 nucleotides agree with TRBD1. Germline CDR1 SEHNR, CDR2 FQNEAQ (reference sequence). V gave up 5 bases and J gave up 1 base; unmatched junction bases: 7. This CDR3 region has 15 residues. The DNA for the CDR3 is TGTGCCAGCAGCCCGACAGGGGTCAAATCCTACGAGCAGTACTTC. This translates into CASSPTGVKSYEQYF. Supplemented by reference TRBV7-9 and TRBJ2-7, the full variable domain reads DTGVSQNPRHKITKRGQNVTFRCDPISEHNRLYWYRQTLGQGPEFLTYFQNEAQLEKSRLLSDRFSAERPKGSFSTLEIQRTEQGDSAMYLCASSPTGVKSYEQYFGPGTRLTVT.

V gene TRBV27 combines with J gene TRBJ2-7; the match to TRBD1 covers 8 bases. CDR1 MNHEY and CDR2 SMNVEV come from the germline V gene (reference sequence). With V trimmed by 6 bases and J by 0 bases, 7 bases remained unmatched. There are 15 residues in the CDR3. The CDR3 bases are TGTGCCAGCAGGGAGTCCGGGACAGGCTCCTACGAGCAGTACTTC. It is translated as CASRESGTGSYEQYF.

V gene TRBV28 combines with J gene TRBJ2-5, with 9 bases matching TRBD2. Trimming cost V 5 bases and J 3 bases; bases outside gene matches: 10. The CDR3 has 16 amino acids. Germline V lookup: CDR1 MDHEN, CDR2 SYDVKM. The CDR3 nucleotides read TGTGCCAGCAGTCCCCCCGCGACTAGCGGAAAAGAGACCCAGTACTTC. It encodes CASSPPATSGKETQYF.

This rearrangement joins TRBV7-8 to TRBJ2-3; 7 nucleotides line up with TRBD2. V dropped 1 base and J dropped 4; count of bases not matched to a gene: 8. CDR1 SGHVS and CDR2 FQNEAQ come from the germline V gene. The CDR3 consists of 16 residues. CDR3 protein: CASSLVWRESADTQYF. CDR3 sequence (DNA): TGTGCCAGCAGCTTAGTTTGGCGGGAGTCTGCAGATACGCAGTATTTT.